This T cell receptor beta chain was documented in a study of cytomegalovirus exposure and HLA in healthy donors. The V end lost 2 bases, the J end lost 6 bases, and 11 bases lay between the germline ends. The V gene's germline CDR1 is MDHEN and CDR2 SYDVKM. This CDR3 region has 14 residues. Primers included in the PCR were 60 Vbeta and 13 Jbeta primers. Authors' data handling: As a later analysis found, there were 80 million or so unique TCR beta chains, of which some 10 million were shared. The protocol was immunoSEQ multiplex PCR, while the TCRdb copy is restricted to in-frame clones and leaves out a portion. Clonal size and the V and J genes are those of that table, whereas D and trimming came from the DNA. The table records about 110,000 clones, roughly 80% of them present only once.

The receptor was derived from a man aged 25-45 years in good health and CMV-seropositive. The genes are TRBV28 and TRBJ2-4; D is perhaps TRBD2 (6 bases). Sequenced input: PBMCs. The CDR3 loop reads CASSLPAGGNIQYF. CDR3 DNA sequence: TGTGCCAGCAGTTTACCAGCCGGGGGAAACATTCAGTACTTC. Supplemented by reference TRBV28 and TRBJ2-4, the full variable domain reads DVKVTQSSRYLVKRTGEKVFLECVQDMDHENMFWYRQDPGLGLRLIYFSYDVKMKEKGDIPEGYSVSREKKERFSLILESASTNQTSMYLCASSLPAGGNIQYFGAGTRLSVL.